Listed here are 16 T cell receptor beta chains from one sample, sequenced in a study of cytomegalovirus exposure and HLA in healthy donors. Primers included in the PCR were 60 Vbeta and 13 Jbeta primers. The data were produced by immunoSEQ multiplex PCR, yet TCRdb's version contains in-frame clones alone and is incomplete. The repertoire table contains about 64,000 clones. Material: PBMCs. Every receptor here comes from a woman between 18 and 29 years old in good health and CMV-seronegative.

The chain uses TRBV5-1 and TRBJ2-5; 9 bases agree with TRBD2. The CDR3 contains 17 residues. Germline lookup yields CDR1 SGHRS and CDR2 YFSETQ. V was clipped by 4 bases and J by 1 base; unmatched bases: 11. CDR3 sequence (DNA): TGCGCCAGCAGCCCAAGGGTGGGTAGCGGGGGCCAAGAGACCCAGTACTTC. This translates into CASSPRVGSGGQETQYF.

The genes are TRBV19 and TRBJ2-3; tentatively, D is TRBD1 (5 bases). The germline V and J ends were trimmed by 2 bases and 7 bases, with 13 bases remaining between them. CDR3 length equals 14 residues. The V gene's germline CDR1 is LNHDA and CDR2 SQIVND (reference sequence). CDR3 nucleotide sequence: TGTGCCAGTAGTATATCAGTCAGGGCCCATACGCAGTATTTT. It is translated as CASSISVRAHTQYF. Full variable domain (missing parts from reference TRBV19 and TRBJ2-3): DGGITQSPKYLFRKEGQNVTLSCEQNLNHDAMYWYRQDPGQGLRLIYYSQIVNDFQKGDIAEGYSVSREKKESFPLTVTSAQKNPTAFYLCASSISVRAHTQYFGPGTRLTVL.

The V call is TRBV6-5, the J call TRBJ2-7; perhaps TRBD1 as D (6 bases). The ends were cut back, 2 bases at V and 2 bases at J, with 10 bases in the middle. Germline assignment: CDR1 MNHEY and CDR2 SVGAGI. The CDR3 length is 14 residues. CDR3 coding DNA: TGTGCCAGCAGTTACGGGACAAGGACCTACGAGCAGTACTTC. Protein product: CASSYGTRTYEQYF.

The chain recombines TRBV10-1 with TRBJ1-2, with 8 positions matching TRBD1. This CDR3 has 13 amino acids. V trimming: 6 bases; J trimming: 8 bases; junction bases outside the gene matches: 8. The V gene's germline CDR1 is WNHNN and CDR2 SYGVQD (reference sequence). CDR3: CASSPGQGRGYTF. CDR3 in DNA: TGCGCCAGCAGCCCAGGACAGGGCCGGGGCTACACCTTC.

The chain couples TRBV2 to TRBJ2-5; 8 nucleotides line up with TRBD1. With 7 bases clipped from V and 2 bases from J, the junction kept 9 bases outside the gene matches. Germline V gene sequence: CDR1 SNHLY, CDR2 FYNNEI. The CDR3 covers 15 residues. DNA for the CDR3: TGTGCCAGCACTAGCCAGGGACAGGCACAAGAGACCCAGTACTTC. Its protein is CASTSQGQAQETQYF.

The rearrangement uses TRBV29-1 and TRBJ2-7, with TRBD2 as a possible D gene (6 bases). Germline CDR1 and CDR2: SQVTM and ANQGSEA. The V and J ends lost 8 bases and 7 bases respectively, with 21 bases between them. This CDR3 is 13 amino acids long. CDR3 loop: CSLNGSGRREQYF. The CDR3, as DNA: TGCAGCTTAAACGGTTCGGGGAGGAGGGAGCAGTACTTC.

CDR3 in DNA: TGTGCCAGCAGCTTAGCGGGAGTGGAGACAGATACGCAGTATTTT. Translation: CASSLAGVETDTQYF. The chain combines TRBV7-6 with TRBJ2-3; D is perhaps TRBD2 (5 bases). CDR1 is SGHVS, CDR2 FNYEAQ, per germline. With 0 bases removed from V and 3 bases from J, the gap between germline ends came to 10 bases. The length of the CDR3 is 15 residues.

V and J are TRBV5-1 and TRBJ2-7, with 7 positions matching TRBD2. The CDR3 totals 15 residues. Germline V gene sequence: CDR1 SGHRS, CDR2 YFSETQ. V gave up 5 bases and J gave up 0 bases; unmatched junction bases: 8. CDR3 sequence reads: CASRYTSESSYEQYF. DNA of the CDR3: TGCGCCAGCAGATACACTAGCGAAAGCTCCTACGAGCAGTACTTC.

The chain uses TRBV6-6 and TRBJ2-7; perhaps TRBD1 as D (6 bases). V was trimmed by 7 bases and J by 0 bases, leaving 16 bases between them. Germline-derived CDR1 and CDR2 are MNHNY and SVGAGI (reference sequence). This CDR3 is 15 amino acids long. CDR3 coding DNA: TGTGCCAGCACCCAGGACAGCTCCCGCTCCTACGAGCAGTACTTC. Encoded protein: CASTQDSSRSYEQYF.

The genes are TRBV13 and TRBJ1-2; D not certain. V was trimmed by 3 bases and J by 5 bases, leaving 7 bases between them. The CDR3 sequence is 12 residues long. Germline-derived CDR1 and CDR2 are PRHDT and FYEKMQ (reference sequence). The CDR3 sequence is CASSFRRYGYTF. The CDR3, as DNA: TGTGCCAGCAGCTTCCGGAGATATGGCTACACCTTC. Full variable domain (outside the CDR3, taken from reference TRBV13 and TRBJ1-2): AAGVIQSPRHLIKEKRETATLKCYPIPRHDTVYWYQQGPGQDPQFLISFYEKMQSDKGSIPDRFSAQQFSDYHSELNMSSLELGDSALYFCASSFRRYGYTFGSGTRLTVV.

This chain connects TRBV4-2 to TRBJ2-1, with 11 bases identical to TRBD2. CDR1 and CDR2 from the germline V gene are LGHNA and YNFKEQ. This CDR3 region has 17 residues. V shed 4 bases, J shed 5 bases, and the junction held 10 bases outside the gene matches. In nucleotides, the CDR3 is TGTGCCAGCAGCCTACCTCCAACTAGCGGGAGTCACAATGAGCAGTTCTTC. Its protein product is CASSLPPTSGSHNEQFF.

The CDR3 bases are TGTGCCTGGAGCACAATGTGGGATACGCAGTATTTT. This sequence encodes CAWSTMWDTQYF. The V gene is TRBV30, the J gene TRBJ2-3; D gene uncertain. Trimming removed 3 bases at V and 6 bases at J, with 10 bases between. CDR1 is GTSNPN and CDR2 is SVGIG in the germline V gene (reference sequence). The CDR3 runs to 12 residues. Based on the CDR3 plus reference TRBV30 and TRBJ2-3, the full variable domain is SQTIHQWPATLVQPVGSPLSLECTVEGTSNPNLYWYRQAAGRGLQLLFYSVGIGQISSEVPQNLSASRPQDRQFILSSKKLLLSDSGFYLCAWSTMWDTQYFGPGTRLTVL.

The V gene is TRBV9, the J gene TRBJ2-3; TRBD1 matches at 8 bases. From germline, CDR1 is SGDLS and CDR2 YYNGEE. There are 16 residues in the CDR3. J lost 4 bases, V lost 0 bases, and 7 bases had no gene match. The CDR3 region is CASSVVGTGRADTQYF. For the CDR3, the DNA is TGTGCCAGCAGCGTAGTGGGGACAGGCAGAGCAGATACGCAGTATTTT.

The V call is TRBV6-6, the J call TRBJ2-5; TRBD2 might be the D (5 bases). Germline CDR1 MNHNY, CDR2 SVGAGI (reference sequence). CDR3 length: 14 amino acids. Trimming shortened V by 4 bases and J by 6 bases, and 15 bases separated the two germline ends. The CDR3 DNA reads TGTGCCAGCAGTTTCTCCGACCGGAGGAAGACCCAGTACTTC. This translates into CASSFSDRRKTQYF.

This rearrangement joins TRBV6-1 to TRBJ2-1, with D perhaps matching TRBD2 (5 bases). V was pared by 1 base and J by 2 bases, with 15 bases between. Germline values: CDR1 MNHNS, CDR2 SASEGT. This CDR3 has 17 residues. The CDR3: CASSEELSGQPYNEQFF. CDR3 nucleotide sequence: TGTGCCAGCAGTGAAGAATTGAGCGGCCAACCCTACAATGAGCAGTTCTTC.

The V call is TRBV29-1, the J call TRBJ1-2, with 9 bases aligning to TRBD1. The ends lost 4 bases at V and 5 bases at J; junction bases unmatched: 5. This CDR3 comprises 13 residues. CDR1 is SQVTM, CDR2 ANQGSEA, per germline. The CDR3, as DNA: TGCAGCGTTGGGGGAGGACAGGGGTATGGCTACACCTTC. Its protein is CSVGGGQGYGYTF.